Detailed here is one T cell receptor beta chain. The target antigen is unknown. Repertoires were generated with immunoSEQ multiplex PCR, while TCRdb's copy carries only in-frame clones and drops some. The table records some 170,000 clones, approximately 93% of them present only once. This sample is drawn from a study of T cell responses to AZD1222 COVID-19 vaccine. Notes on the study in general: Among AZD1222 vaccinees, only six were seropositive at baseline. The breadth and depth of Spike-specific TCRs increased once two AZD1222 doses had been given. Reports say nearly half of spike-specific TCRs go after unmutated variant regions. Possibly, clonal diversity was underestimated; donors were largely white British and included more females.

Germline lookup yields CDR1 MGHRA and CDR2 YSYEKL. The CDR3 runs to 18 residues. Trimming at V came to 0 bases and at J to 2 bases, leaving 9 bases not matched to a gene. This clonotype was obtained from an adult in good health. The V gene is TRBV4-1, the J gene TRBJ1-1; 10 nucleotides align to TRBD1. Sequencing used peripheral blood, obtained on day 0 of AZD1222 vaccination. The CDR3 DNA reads TGCGCCAGCAGCCAAGATCTTGGGACAGGGGTCAAAAACACTGAAGCTTTCTTT. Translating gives CASSQDLGTGVKNTEAFF.